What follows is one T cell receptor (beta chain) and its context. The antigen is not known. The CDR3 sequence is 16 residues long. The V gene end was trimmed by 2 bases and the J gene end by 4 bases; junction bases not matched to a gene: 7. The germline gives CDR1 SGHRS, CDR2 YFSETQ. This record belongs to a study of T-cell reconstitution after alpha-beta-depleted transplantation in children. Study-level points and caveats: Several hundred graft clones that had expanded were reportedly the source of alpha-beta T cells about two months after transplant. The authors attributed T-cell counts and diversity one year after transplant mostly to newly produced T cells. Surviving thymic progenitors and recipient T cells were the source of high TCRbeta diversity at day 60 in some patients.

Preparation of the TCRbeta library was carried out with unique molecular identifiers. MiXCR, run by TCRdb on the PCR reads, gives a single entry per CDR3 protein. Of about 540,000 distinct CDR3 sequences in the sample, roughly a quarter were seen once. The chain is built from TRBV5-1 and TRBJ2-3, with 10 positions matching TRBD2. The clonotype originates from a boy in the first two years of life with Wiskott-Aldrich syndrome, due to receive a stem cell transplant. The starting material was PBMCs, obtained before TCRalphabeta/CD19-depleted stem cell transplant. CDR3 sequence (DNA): TGCGCCAGCAGCTTCTTCTTTAGCGGGAGGTCAGATACGCAGTATTTT. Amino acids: CASSFFFSGRSDTQYF.